The rows below give T cell receptor beta chains drawn from one sample of a study of immune evolution from preneoplasia to lung adenocarcinoma. Using immunoSEQ multiplex PCR, the repertoire was profiled, and TCRdb retains in-frame clones only, with some absent. The repertoire holds 8,500 to 14,000 clones, with 86% as singletons. Sequences were obtained from FFPE invasive lung adenocarcinoma tissue. Receptors originate from a person aged 70 to 85 with invasive lung adenocarcinoma. The CDR3 runs from the conserved cysteine through the conserved F or W. D genes are given only for firm matches. Size values are once, few and many counts, or a class for expanded clones, and some rows have none.

len: 15; j_gene: TRBJ1-1; d_gene: -; abundance: once; v_gene: TRBV6-5; CDR3aa: CASSPNPGPSTEAFF; CDR3nt: TGTGCCAGCAGTCCAAACCCAGGGCCGAGCACTGAAGCTTTCTTT
len: 15; j_gene: TRBJ2-7; d_gene: TRBD1; abundance: -; v_gene: TRBV6-5; CDR3aa: CASSYGTGISYEQYF; CDR3nt: TGTGCCAGCAGTTACGGGACAGGGATTTCCTACGAGCAGTACTTC
len: 15; j_gene: TRBJ2-2; d_gene: -; abundance: once; v_gene: TRBV18; CDR3aa: CASSPLSNLAGELFF; CDR3nt: TGTGCCAGCTCACCACTGTCGAATTTAGCCGGGGAGCTGTTTTTT
len: 15; j_gene: TRBJ2-2; d_gene: -; abundance: once; v_gene: TRBV4-2; CDR3aa: CASSPRRGWTGELFF; CDR3nt: TGTGCCAGCAGCCCCCGAAGAGGGTGGACCGGGGAGCTGTTTTTT
len: 14; j_gene: TRBJ2-7; d_gene: -; abundance: -; v_gene: TRBV9; CDR3aa: CASSDGPRPYEQYF; CDR3nt: TGTGCCAGCAGCGATGGACCGAGGCCCTACGAGCAGTACTTC
len: 15; j_gene: TRBJ1-1; d_gene: -; abundance: -; v_gene: TRBV28; CDR3aa: CASSLSVGGFTEAFF; CDR3nt: TGTGCCAGCAGTTTATCGGTGGGGGGTTTTACTGAAGCTTTCTTT
len: 14; j_gene: TRBJ2-3; d_gene: TRBD1; abundance: -; v_gene: TRBV28; CDR3aa: CASSWTGGTDTQYF; CDR3nt: TGTGCCAGCAGTTGGACAGGGGGCACAGATACGCAGTATTTT
len: 15; j_gene: TRBJ2-5; d_gene: -; abundance: -; v_gene: TRBV18; CDR3aa: CASALLNSAQETQYF; CDR3nt: TGTGCCAGCGCTCTTTTGAATTCCGCCCAAGAGACCCAGTACTTC
len: 11; j_gene: TRBJ2-1; d_gene: TRBD2; abundance: -; v_gene: TRBV20-1; CDR3aa: CSPLLANEQFF; CDR3nt: TGCAGTCCCCTACTAGCGAATGAGCAGTTCTTC
len: 15; j_gene: TRBJ1-4; d_gene: -; abundance: -; v_gene: TRBV11-2; CDR3aa: CASSLSDRANEKLFF; CDR3nt: TGTGCCAGCAGCTTAAGCGACAGAGCAAATGAAAAACTGTTTTTT
len: 15; j_gene: TRBJ2-3; d_gene: TRBD1; abundance: -; v_gene: TRBV15; CDR3aa: CATSRGQGEADTQYF; CDR3nt: TGTGCCACCAGTAGAGGACAGGGGGAAGCAGATACGCAGTATTTT
len: 12; j_gene: TRBJ1-1; d_gene: -; abundance: -; v_gene: TRBV30; CDR3aa: CAWSLRRTEAFF; CDR3nt: TGTGCCTGGAGTTTGCGTAGAACTGAAGCTTTCTTT
len: 16; j_gene: TRBJ2-5; d_gene: -; abundance: -; v_gene: TRBV5-1; CDR3aa: CASSLGGKLTQETQYF; CDR3nt: TGCGCCAGCAGCTTGGGGGGAAAGTTAACCCAAGAGACCCAGTACTTC
len: 13; j_gene: TRBJ2-7; d_gene: TRBD1; abundance: -; v_gene: TRBV10-2; CDR3aa: CASSTGDSYEQYF; CDR3nt: TGCGCCAGCAGTACAGGGGACTCCTACGAGCAGTACTTC
len: 13; j_gene: TRBJ1-2; d_gene: -; abundance: -; v_gene: TRBV6-5; CDR3aa: CASRPTDNYGYTF; CDR3nt: TGTGCCAGCAGACCCACAGATAACTATGGCTACACCTTC
len: 14; j_gene: TRBJ2-5; d_gene: -; abundance: -; v_gene: TRBV27; CDR3aa: CASSLSAGPGTQYF; CDR3nt: TGTGCCAGCAGTTTATCGGCCGGTCCGGGGACCCAGTACTTC
len: 15; j_gene: TRBJ2-7; d_gene: TRBD1; abundance: -; v_gene: TRBV28; CDR3aa: CASSPGTGWNYEQYF; CDR3nt: TGTGCCAGCAGTCCTGGGACAGGGTGGAACTACGAGCAGTACTTC
len: 14; j_gene: TRBJ2-7; d_gene: -; abundance: -; v_gene: TRBV7-2; CDR3aa: CASSLERLSYEQYF; CDR3nt: TGTGCCAGCAGCTTAGAGCGCTTGTCCTACGAGCAGTACTTC
len: 12; j_gene: TRBJ1-2; d_gene: -; abundance: -; v_gene: TRBV29-1; CDR3aa: CSVVAGNYGYTF; CDR3nt: TGCAGCGTTGTTGCCGGGAACTATGGCTACACCTTC
len: 14; j_gene: TRBJ2-2; d_gene: -; abundance: -; v_gene: TRBV5-1; CDR3aa: CASSSSTVTGELFF; CDR3nt: TGCGCCAGCAGCAGTTCGACAGTTACCGGGGAGCTGTTTTTT
len: 15; j_gene: TRBJ2-1; d_gene: TRBD1; abundance: once; v_gene: TRBV5-1; CDR3aa: CASSPDRGGLWEQFF; CDR3nt: TGCGCCAGCAGCCCGGACAGGGGAGGGTTATGGGAGCAGTTCTTC
len: 16; j_gene: TRBJ2-3; d_gene: TRBD2; abundance: -; v_gene: TRBV7-8; CDR3aa: CASSSKTGRAGDTQYF; CDR3nt: TGTGCCAGCAGCTCCAAGACCGGGAGGGCCGGAGATACGCAGTATTTT
len: 13; j_gene: TRBJ2-5; d_gene: -; abundance: -; v_gene: TRBV18; CDR3aa: CASSRETGETQYF; CDR3nt: TGTGCCAGCTCACGGGAGACGGGGGAGACCCAGTACTTC
len: 14; j_gene: TRBJ2-7; d_gene: TRBD1; abundance: -; v_gene: TRBV2; CDR3aa: CASSADRVGYEQYF; CDR3nt: TGTGCCAGCAGTGCCGACAGGGTAGGTTACGAGCAGTACTTC
len: 15; j_gene: TRBJ1-2; d_gene: TRBD1; abundance: -; v_gene: TRBV5-8; CDR3aa: CASRSGDRGGGGYTF; CDR3nt: TGTGCCAGCAGGTCCGGGGACAGGGGCGGTGGAGGCTACACCTTC
len: 16; j_gene: TRBJ1-3; d_gene: TRBD1; abundance: -; v_gene: TRBV6-5; CDR3aa: CASSYSRGPSGNTIYF; CDR3nt: TGTGCCAGCAGTTACTCGAGGGGGCCTTCTGGAAACACCATATATTTT
len: 19; j_gene: TRBJ2-3; d_gene: TRBD2; abundance: -; v_gene: TRBV9; CDR3aa: CASSVAPGLAGGPTDTQYF; CDR3nt: TGTGCCAGCAGCGTAGCCCCAGGACTAGCGGGAGGGCCCACAGATACGCAGTATTTT
len: 15; j_gene: TRBJ2-2; d_gene: -; abundance: -; v_gene: TRBV7-9; CDR3aa: CASTPSGLDTGELFF; CDR3nt: TGTGCCAGCACCCCGTCAGGGTTGGACACCGGGGAGCTGTTTTTT
len: 14; j_gene: TRBJ2-7; d_gene: TRBD1; abundance: -; v_gene: TRBV5-4; CDR3aa: CASSLDRASYEQYF; CDR3nt: TGTGCCAGCAGCCTGGACAGGGCATCCTACGAGCAGTACTTC
len: 15; j_gene: TRBJ2-7; d_gene: TRBD1; abundance: once; v_gene: TRBV28; CDR3aa: CASSFSGQGAYEQYF; CDR3nt: TGTGCCAGCAGTTTTTCCGGACAGGGGGCGTACGAGCAGTACTTC
len: 13; j_gene: TRBJ2-7; d_gene: -; abundance: few; v_gene: TRBV5-1; CDR3aa: CASHGNRIYEQYF; CDR3nt: TGCGCCAGCCACGGGAACAGGATCTACGAGCAGTACTTC
len: 13; j_gene: TRBJ1-3; d_gene: -; abundance: once; v_gene: TRBV30; CDR3aa: CAWERGMGNTIYF; CDR3nt: TGTGCCTGGGAAAGAGGGATGGGAAACACCATATATTTT
len: 16; j_gene: TRBJ1-4; d_gene: -; abundance: -; v_gene: TRBV9; CDR3aa: CVSSVSASTTNEKLFF; CDR3nt: TGTGTCAGCAGCGTATCTGCGTCAACAACTAATGAAAAACTGTTTTTT
len: 12; j_gene: TRBJ1-2; d_gene: -; abundance: -; v_gene: TRBV29-1; CDR3aa: CSAGGLRDGYTF; CDR3nt: TGCAGCGCGGGAGGGTTGAGGGATGGCTACACCTTC